This TCR beta chain was found in a study of blood T cell repertoires in COVID-19. CDR1 LGHDT and CDR2 YNNKEL come from the germline V gene (reference sequence). The CDR3 has 12 amino acids. Deletions cut 3 bases from V and 8 bases from J, with 8 bases between. Original processing methods: Amplification from reference gene primers served as the basis for estimated nucleated cell counts. Sequencing was performed with immunoSEQ multiplex PCR; in TCRdb, only in-frame clones are kept and a portion is missing. V and J calls and clone size come straight from that table; D and trimming were deduced from the DNA. The sample lists 200,000 to 250,000 clones; about 88% were seen once.

V is TRBV3-1 (or the pseudogene TRBV3-2) and J is TRBJ2-1, with D maybe TRBD2 (5 bases). The TCR originated in a woman in her thirties or forties who had recovered from COVID-19. Sequenced: peripheral blood. The CDR3 here is CASSHGMDEQFF. The CDR3 nucleotides read TGTGCCAGCAGCCACGGGATGGATGAGCAGTTCTTC.